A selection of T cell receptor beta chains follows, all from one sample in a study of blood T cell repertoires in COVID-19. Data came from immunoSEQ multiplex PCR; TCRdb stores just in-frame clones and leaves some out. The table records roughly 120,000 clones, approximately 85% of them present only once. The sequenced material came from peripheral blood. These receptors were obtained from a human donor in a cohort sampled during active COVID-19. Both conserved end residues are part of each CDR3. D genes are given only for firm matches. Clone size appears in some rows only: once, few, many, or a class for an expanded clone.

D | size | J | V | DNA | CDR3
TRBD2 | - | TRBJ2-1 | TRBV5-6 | TGTGCCAGCAGCACTGGCCTGGCTAGCGGGCGCTATGAGCAGTTCTTC | CASSTGLASGRYEQFF
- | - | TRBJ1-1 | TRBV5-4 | TGTGCCAGCAGCCGGGACTCACACACTGAAGCTTTCTTT | CASSRDSHTEAFF
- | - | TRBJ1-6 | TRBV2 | TGTGCCAGCAAAGGGGAATATAATTCACCCCTCCACTTT | CASKGEYNSPLHF
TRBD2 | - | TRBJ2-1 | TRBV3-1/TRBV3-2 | TGTGCCAGCAGCTTACGAACAAGCTTTCGGGAGGGGAATGAGCAGTTCTTC | CASSLRTSFREGNEQFF
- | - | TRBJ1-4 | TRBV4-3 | TGCGCCAGCAGCCAAGTCACAGCTGAAAAACTGTTTTTT | CASSQVTAEKLFF
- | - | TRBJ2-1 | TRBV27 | TGTGCCAGCAGTTTAGTCGATCAGTTGGATGAGCAGTTCTTC | CASSLVDQLDEQFF
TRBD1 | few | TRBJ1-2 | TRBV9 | TGTGCCAGCAGCGGGGGACAGGGAGATGGCTACACCTTC | CASSGGQGDGYTF
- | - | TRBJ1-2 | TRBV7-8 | TGTGCCAGCAGCCCGCGGGGGGGCCGCTATGGCTACACCTTC | CASSPRGGRYGYTF
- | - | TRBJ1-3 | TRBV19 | TGTGCCAGCGGACATTACTCTGGAAACACCATATATTTT | CASGHYSGNTIYF
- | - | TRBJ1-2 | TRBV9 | TGTGCCAGCAGCGTAGGGGTTGACAGAGACTATGGCTACACCTTC | CASSVGVDRDYGYTF
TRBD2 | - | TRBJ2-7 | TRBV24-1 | TGTGCCACCAGTGATTCTGGGGGACTAGCGTTGCACGAGCAGTACTTC | CATSDSGGLALHEQYF
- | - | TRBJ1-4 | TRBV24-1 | TGTGCCACCAGGGCCGGGGCTAATGAAAAACTGTTTTTT | CATRAGANEKLFF
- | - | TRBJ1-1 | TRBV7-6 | TGTGCCAGCAGCTTATTTGGGGCCTATCCAGCTTTCTTT | CASSLFGAYPAFF
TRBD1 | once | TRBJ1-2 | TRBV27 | TGTGCCAGCAAGGACAGGGTTAACTATGGCTACACCTTC | CASKDRVNYGYTF
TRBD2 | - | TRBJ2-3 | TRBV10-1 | TGCGCCAGCAGTGAACAGCGGGAGACCACAGATACGCAGTATTTT | CASSEQRETTDTQYF
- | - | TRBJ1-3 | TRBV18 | TGTGCCAGCTCACCTATGGACAGTCTCGGAAACACCATATATTTT | CASSPMDSLGNTIYF
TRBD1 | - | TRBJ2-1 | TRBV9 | TGTGCCAGCAGCCGAACCACAGGGGGCAATGAGCAGTTCTTC | CASSRTTGGNEQFF
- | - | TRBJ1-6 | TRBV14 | TGTGCCAGCAGCCAGATGACAGCCGGAGACAGTTCACCCCTCCACTTT | CASSQMTAGDSSPLHF
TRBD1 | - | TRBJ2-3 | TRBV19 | TGTGCCACCCGCCTCTTGGGGACAGGGGAAGATACGCAGTATTTT | CATRLLGTGEDTQYF
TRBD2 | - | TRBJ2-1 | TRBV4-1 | TGCGCCAGCAGCCCCTCGGAGGCTAGCGGGAGAAATGAGCAGTTCTTC | CASSPSEASGRNEQFF
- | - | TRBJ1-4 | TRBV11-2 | TGTGCCAGCAGCTTAGAGGCGGGATCCCTACTGTTTTTT | CASSLEAGSLLFF
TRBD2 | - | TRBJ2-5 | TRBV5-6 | TGTGCCAGCAGCGGGCTGCGTCGGGAGGGCCCGAGGCGGGAGACCCAGTACTTC | CASSGLRREGPRRETQYF
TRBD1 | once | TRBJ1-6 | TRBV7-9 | TGTGCCAGCAGCCTTCGACAGGGGGCCAATTCACCCCTCCACTTT | CASSLRQGANSPLHF
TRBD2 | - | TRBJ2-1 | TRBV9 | TGTGCCAGCAGCAACAAGGGACTAGGCAATGAGCAGTTCTTC | CASSNKGLGNEQFF
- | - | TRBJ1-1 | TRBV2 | TGTGCCAGCAGTGTCCAGATGAACACTGAAGCTTTCTTT | CASSVQMNTEAFF